Below are 16 T cell receptor beta chains sequenced from a single sample in a study of CD8 T cells in Susac syndrome. cDNA came from roughly 0.5 to 1 ug RNA primed by random hexamers. Using its own MiXCR run on the immunoSEQ multiplex PCR reads, TCRdb lists one record per CDR3 protein. The table lists about 250,000 distinct CDR3 sequences, over 85% of them singletons. Sample: CD4+ T cells from PBMCs. These receptors originate from a human donor with multiple sclerosis.

The genes are TRBV5-1 and TRBJ1-4; possibly TRBD1 for D (5 bases). Germline V gene sequence: CDR1 SGHRS, CDR2 YFSETQ. V shed 1 base and J shed 8 bases, with 18 bases lying between them. This CDR3 is 16 amino acids long. The CDR3 here is CASSLSVAGAREKLFF. CDR3 nucleotides: TGCGCCAGCAGCTTGTCGGTGGCCGGGGCCAGGGAAAAACTGTTTTTT.

V is TRBV5-4 and J is TRBJ1-4; D gene unclear. With 2 bases removed from V and 5 bases from J, the gap between germline ends came to 10 bases. The CDR3 length is 14 residues. CDR1 and CDR2 from the germline V gene are SGHNT and YYREEE (reference sequence). CDR3 sequence: CASSLRRGNEKLFF. The DNA for the CDR3 is TGTGCCAGCAGCTTACGTCGCGGAAATGAAAAACTGTTTTTT.

This clonotype has more than one count but fewer than ten. The chain has TRBV3-1 and TRBJ1-2; D is perhaps TRBD1 (6 bases). The V gene lost 3 bases and the J gene lost 4 bases, with 9 bases spanning the gap. Germline CDR1 is LGHDT and CDR2 is YNNKEL (reference sequence). There are 13 residues in the CDR3. DNA of the CDR3: TGTGCCAGCAGCCAGTCAGGGGCCTATGGCTACACCTTC. This encodes CASSQSGAYGYTF.

The CDR3 DNA sequence: TGTGCCAGCAGTGACTCGGTTTCGCGGCGTCGGTATGGGAACATTCAGTACTTC. This sequence encodes CASSDSVSRRRYGNIQYF. This chain joins TRBV6-4 and TRBJ2-4, with D unclear. Trimming took 0 bases from V and 7 from J, leaving 22 bases between them. The germline CDR1 and CDR2 sequences are MRHNA and SNTAGT. There are 18 residues in the CDR3.

The J gene is TRBJ1-1, the V gene TRBV5-1; TRBD1 matches 11 bases. The germline V gene encodes CDR1 SGHRS and CDR2 YFSETQ. Losses at the gene ends were 4 bases for V and 6 bases for J; bases not matched to a gene: 5. CDR3 size: 14 residues. The CDR3 DNA follows: TGCGCCAGCAGCCGGGACAGGGGGAATGCTGAAGCTTTCTTT. This codes for CASSRDRGNAEAFF.

The table lists this clonotype with a count of one. CDR3 DNA: TGTGCCAGCAGCCAAGATCCACCTGTTGGTAAAGGAGAAGCTTTCTTT. Protein: CASSQDPPVGKGEAFF. The V and J genes are TRBV3-1 and TRBJ1-1; D uncertain. The V gene lost 0 bases and the J gene lost 8 bases, with 19 bases spanning the gap. Germline V gene sequence: CDR1 LGHDT, CDR2 YNNKEL (reference sequence). The CDR3 covers 16 residues.

This clonotype has just a few counts. The chain joins TRBV6-5 to TRBJ2-5; unclear D gene. V was clipped by 2 bases and J by 0 bases, with 10 bases between them. Germline V gives CDR1 MNHEY, CDR2 SVGAGI. The CDR3 length is 15 residues. This CDR3 reads CASSYTTTYQETQYF. CDR3 bases: TGTGCCAGCAGTTACACCACGACATACCAAGAGACCCAGTACTTC.

J is TRBJ2-3 and V is TRBV15; TRBD2 matches 10 bases. Germline values: CDR1 LNHNV, CDR2 YYDKDF (reference sequence). V lost 0 bases, J lost 0 bases, and 0 bases stayed unmatched. The CDR3 totals 16 residues. The CDR3 region has the DNA TGTGCCACCAGCAGAGAGACTAGCGGGAGCACAGATACGCAGTATTTT. It is translated as CATSRETSGSTDTQYF.

V is TRBV6-5 and J is TRBJ2-1; the match to TRBD2 covers 12 bases. The V gene's germline CDR1 is MNHEY and CDR2 SVGAGI. This CDR3 is 14 amino acids long. Trimming at V came to 6 bases and at J to 8 bases, leaving 5 bases not matched to a gene. CDR3 amino acids: CASRQTSGGDEQFF. The CDR3 DNA is TGTGCCAGCAGACAGACTAGCGGGGGCGATGAGCAGTTCTTC.

V gene TRBV18 combines with J gene TRBJ2-5, with D perhaps matching TRBD1 (7 bases). The CDR3 length is 16 residues. From germline, CDR1 is KGHSH and CDR2 LQKENI. V lost 0 bases, J lost 2 bases, and 13 bases lay in between. In DNA, the CDR3 is TGTGCCAGCTCACCACCGCTCGCGGGACAGCAAGAGACCCAGTACTTC. Residues: CASSPPLAGQQETQYF. The whole variable domain, remainder taken from reference TRBV18 and TRBJ2-5, is NAGVMQNPRHLVRRRGQEARLRCSPMKGHSHVYWYRQLPEEGLKFMVYLQKENIIDESGMPKERFSAEFPKEGPSILRIQQVVRGDSAAYFCASSPPLAGQQETQYFGPGTRLLVL.

The sample holds one count of this clonotype. The rearrangement links TRBV12-3 or TRBV12-4 to TRBJ2-1; no clear D gene. V was pared by 2 bases and J by 5 bases, with 7 bases between. This CDR3 has 13 residues. In DNA, the CDR3 is TGTGCCAGCAGTTTACAGGTAAACAATGAGCAGTTCTTC. As protein: CASSLQVNNEQFF.

The chain recombines TRBV7-8 with TRBJ2-2, with D perhaps being TRBD1 or TRBD2 (5 bases each). CDR1 SGHVS and CDR2 FQNEAQ come from the germline V gene. V lost 3 bases and J 6 bases, leaving 20 bases between the germline ends. The CDR3 has 17 amino acids. The CDR3 region is CASSLLAQGIGAGELFF. Here the CDR3 DNA reads TGTGCCAGCAGCTTGCTAGCCCAGGGTATAGGGGCCGGGGAGCTGTTTTTT.

This clonotype has a single count. The chain couples TRBV13 to TRBJ1-2, with 7 positions matching TRBD1. V shed 5 bases and J 4 bases; nucleotides not matched to a gene: 4. This CDR3 is 13 amino acids long. Germline V gene data show CDR1 as PRHDT and CDR2 as FYEKMQ (reference sequence). Here the CDR3 DNA reads TGTGCCAGCAGCCGGGGACAGAGCTATGGCTACACCTTC. Protein: CASSRGQSYGYTF.

V gene TRBV20-1 combines with J gene TRBJ1-1; 9 nucleotides line up with TRBD1. V was clipped by 6 bases and J by 6 bases; unmatched bases: 11. The CDR3 is 14 residues long. CDR1 and CDR2 (germline): DFQATT, SNEGSKA (reference sequence). This chain's CDR3 is CSAPPGQGIAEAFF. Here the CDR3 DNA reads TGCAGTGCCCCTCCGGGACAGGGAATAGCTGAAGCTTTCTTT.

This clonotype was recorded a few times. This rearrangement joins TRBV11-2 to TRBJ2-5, with D tentatively TRBD1 (5 bases). Germline V lookup: CDR1 SGHAT, CDR2 FQNNGV. The CDR3 is 15 residues long. Trimming pared 0 bases from V and 2 bases from J, leaving 10 bases between. CDR3 protein: CASSLDRVGQETQYF. The CDR3 region has the DNA TGTGCCAGCAGCTTAGACAGGGTGGGACAAGAGACCCAGTACTTC.

CDR3 sequence: CAWSAQGSGEQYF. CDR3 DNA sequence: TGTGCCTGGAGTGCCCAGGGGTCGGGGGAGCAGTACTTC. This sequence joins TRBV30 and TRBJ2-7; maybe TRBD1 (6 bases). CDR3 length: 13 residues. The V and J ends lost 1 base and 7 bases respectively, with 14 bases between them. CDR1 is GTSNPN and CDR2 is SVGIG in the germline V gene (reference sequence).